The rows below give T cell receptor beta chains drawn from one sample of a study of blood T cell repertoires in COVID-19. The protocol was immunoSEQ multiplex PCR, while the TCRdb copy is restricted to in-frame clones and leaves out a portion. The table shows approximately 89,000 clones, with more than 75% occurring only once. Sequenced input: peripheral blood. Receptors were obtained from a woman in her seventies with acute or convalescent COVID-19. The CDR3 runs from the conserved cysteine through the conserved F or W. The D gene is left open where the match is weak. Some rows mark clone size as missing; the rest say once, few, many or name a class of expanded clone.

V gene,J gene,clone size,D gene,CDR3 DNA,CDR3 protein
TRBV7-2,TRBJ2-4,-,-,TGTGCCAGCAGCTTATCGGGTATAGGAGTCATTCAGTACTTC,CASSLSGIGVIQYF
TRBV29-1,TRBJ2-6,once,-,TGCAGCGTTGATGCCAGCGCTGGGGCCAACGTCCTGACTTTC,CSVDASAGANVLTF
TRBV7-9,TRBJ2-3,-,-,TGTGCCAGCAGTCCAGAGGGTCGGCCAGATACGCAGTATTTT,CASSPEGRPDTQYF
TRBV25-1,TRBJ2-1,-,-,TGTGCCAGCAGTGAGTCTATTGATGAGCAGTTCTTC,CASSESIDEQFF
TRBV10-1,TRBJ1-1,-,-,TGCGCCAGCAGGAGACTGACTAACACTGAAGCTTTCTTT,CASRRLTNTEAFF
TRBV7-9,TRBJ2-2,-,-,TGTGCCAGCAGCCAAACTAGCGGGGAGCTGTTTTTT,CASSQTSGELFF
TRBV30,TRBJ2-1,-,TRBD2,TGTGCCTGGAGTGTAAGAGCGGGAGTGAAGTTCTTC,CAWSVRAGVKFF
TRBV19,TRBJ1-5,-,-,TGTGCCAGTAGTTACAATCAGCCCCAGCATTTT,CASSYNQPQHF
TRBV6-5,TRBJ2-1,-,-,TGTGCCAGCAGTTTGGACAGAACCTACAATGAGCAGTTCTTC,CASSLDRTYNEQFF
TRBV14,TRBJ2-3,-,-,TGTGCCAGCAGCCGTAGATGGGATACGCAGTATTTT,CASSRRWDTQYF
TRBV7-9,TRBJ1-2,-,TRBD1,TGTGCCAGCAGATTGTCCGGACAGGGGAACTATGGCTACACCTTC,CASRLSGQGNYGYTF